A single sample is the source of the 11 T cell receptor beta chains below, sequenced in a study of blood T cell repertoires in COVID-19. TCRdb's table, derived via immunoSEQ multiplex PCR, lists solely in-frame clones and lacks some. The sample has some 130,000 clones; about four fifths are singletons. The sample was peripheral blood. These receptors were obtained from a human donor in a cohort sampled during active COVID-19.

The genes are TRBV6-5 and TRBJ1-1, with TRBD1 identical over 9 bases. Trimming removed 2 bases from V and 1 base from J; junction bases left unmatched: 2. CDR1 and CDR2 (germline): MNHEY, SVGAGI. The CDR3 covers 15 residues. The CDR3 nucleotides read TGTGCCAGCAGTTACCGGGGACAGGGGAACACTGAAGCTTTCTTT. Protein: CASSYRGQGNTEAFF.

The gene calls are TRBV5-1 and TRBJ1-5, with D maybe TRBD1 (6 bases). Trimming removed 5 bases from V and 8 bases from J, with 20 bases in between. The CDR3 has 15 amino acids. Germline-derived CDR1 and CDR2 are SGHRS and YFSETQ. CDR3 in DNA: TGCGCCAGCAGATATTCGGTTAGGGCAGGGGAGCCCCAGCATTTT. It is translated as CASRYSVRAGEPQHF.

This rearrangement joins TRBV13 to TRBJ2-4; TRBD2 matches 13 bases. Germline values: CDR1 PRHDT, CDR2 FYEKMQ (reference sequence). The V segment lost 5 bases and the J segment 6 bases; nucleotides outside the gene matches: 7. The CDR3 runs 16 residues. In nucleotides, the CDR3 is TGTGCCAGCAGCCGGGGGACTAGCGGGGTTTTAAACATTCAGTACTTC. This translates into CASSRGTSGVLNIQYF.

The chain recombines TRBV30 with TRBJ2-1, with 9 bases that match TRBD2. V lost 2 bases to trimming and J lost 10 bases; unmatched junction nucleotides: 12. Germline CDR1 GTSNPN, CDR2 SVGIG (reference sequence). CDR3 length equals 15 residues. CDR3 residues: CAWSPPSAGGREQFF. The CDR3, as DNA: TGTGCCTGGAGTCCCCCCTCAGCGGGGGGCAGGGAGCAGTTCTTC.

This chain links TRBV7-9 with TRBJ1-1; D is possibly TRBD1 (5 bases). Germline CDR1 SEHNR, CDR2 FQNEAQ (reference sequence). This CDR3 contains 13 residues. V gave up 4 bases and J gave up 8 bases, with 14 bases separating them. This chain's CDR3 is CASSSPGGTEAFF. In DNA, the CDR3 is TGTGCCAGCAGCTCCCCGGGGGGAACCGAAGCTTTCTTT.

This clone was counted only a few times. The genes are TRBV19 and TRBJ1-4, with 7 bases that match TRBD1. Trimming cost V 7 bases and J 8 bases; bases outside gene matches: 10. Looked up from germline, CDR1 is LNHDA and CDR2 is SQIVND (reference sequence). CDR3 length: 14 residues. CDR3: CASTEGAIGEKLFF. The CDR3 bases are TGTGCCAGTACCGAGGGGGCAATAGGCGAAAAACTGTTTTTT. The variable domain in full, with the rest retrieved from reference TRBV19 and TRBJ1-4, is DGGITQSPKYLFRKEGQNVTLSCEQNLNHDAMYWYRQDPGQGLRLIYYSQIVNDFQKGDIAEGYSVSREKKESFPLTVTSAQKNPTAFYLCASTEGAIGEKLFFGSGTQLSVL.

The CDR3 spells CASSSGTGGWDEQFF. The CDR3 DNA reads TGTGCCAGCAGCTCCGGGACAGGGGGCTGGGATGAGCAGTTCTTC. V and J are TRBV14 and TRBJ2-1; 12 nucleotides align to TRBD1. With V trimmed by 5 bases and J by 8 bases, 7 bases remained unmatched. The CDR3 extends over 15 amino acids. Germline CDR1 and CDR2: SGHDN and FVKESK.

The chain uses TRBV6-5 and TRBJ2-7, with D tentatively TRBD1 (6 bases). Germline CDR1 MNHEY, CDR2 SVGAGI. Between the trimmed V and J ends, which lost 6 bases and 0 bases, there was a span of 9 bases. The CDR3 totals 13 residues. CDR3 residues: CASSQGLSYEQYF. In DNA form, the CDR3 reads TGTGCCAGCAGCCAGGGGCTCTCCTACGAGCAGTACTTC.

V gene TRBV4-2 combines with J gene TRBJ2-3; 12 nucleotides align to TRBD2. The CDR3 is made up of 21 amino acids. J lost 1 base, V lost 0 bases, and 14 bases had no gene match. The germline CDR1 and CDR2 sequences are LGHNA and YNFKEQ. Written as DNA, the CDR3 is TGTGCCAGCAGCCAAGAGGGGCTAGCGGGGGGGTCGTGGTTGGGCACAGATACGCAGTATTTT. Amino acid sequence: CASSQEGLAGGSWLGTDTQYF.

V is TRBV7-7 and J is TRBJ2-2; tentative D call: TRBD2 (6 bases). The V end lost 3 bases, the J end lost 5 bases, and 13 bases lay between the germline ends. Germline CDR1 is SSHAT and CDR2 is FNYEAQ (reference sequence). The CDR3 sequence is 15 residues long. The CDR3 DNA reads TGTGCCAGCAGCTTGGGGGGAGGACGGACCGGGGAGCTGTTTTTT. This translates into CASSLGGGRTGELFF. Combining the CDR3 with reference TRBV7-7 and TRBJ2-2 gives the whole variable domain GAGVSQSPRYKVTKRGQDVTLRCDPISSHATLYWYQQALGQGPEFLTYFNYEAQPDKSGLPSDRFSAERPEGSISTLTIQRTEQRDSAMYRCASSLGGGRTGELFFGEGSRLTVL.

The V and J genes are TRBV2 and TRBJ2-3, with TRBD2 as a possible D gene (6 bases). CDR1 and CDR2 from the germline V gene are SNHLY and FYNNEI. The CDR3 length is 17 residues. V lost 1 base and J lost 6, with 20 bases in between. CDR3 sequence (DNA): TGTGCCAGCAGTGAAGGCTTTGGAGTGGTCGGAGGGGATACGCAGTATTTT. As protein: CASSEGFGVVGGDTQYF.